This T cell receptor beta chain was identified during a study of control samples from healthy donors and cancer patients. With 5 bases clipped from V and 3 bases from J, the junction kept 6 bases outside the gene matches. This CDR3 is 14 amino acids long. Germline assignment: CDR1 MNHEY and CDR2 SVGAGI. Measured with immunoSEQ multiplex PCR; TCRdb has only the in-frame clones, and not every one. The table shows roughly 18,000 clones, with around four fifths occurring only once. This clone was counted a few times. The sequence was obtained from a woman in her 70s with lung cancer. The chain employs TRBV6-5 and TRBJ1-1, with 7 positions matching TRBD1. Sequencing used PBMCs. CDR3 amino acids: CASSPDREDTEAFF. Written as DNA, the CDR3 is TGTGCCAGCAGTCCCGACAGGGAGGACACTGAAGCTTTCTTT.